This TCR delta chain was sequenced during a study of gamma-delta T cells after stem cell transplantation. This clone was detected only a few times. The junction differs from germline at one of its ends, possibly a read error. TCRdb used CATT to re-call clones from the RT-PCR reads. The table lists fewer than 3,000 delta-chain clones, around 5.6% of them singletons. The germline V gene has CDR1 GEAIGNYY and CDR2 EKD. This CDR3 comprises 20 residues. This chain joins TRDV2 and TRDJ1; D possibly corresponds to TRDD3 (5 bases). This clonotype was sampled from a human donor. It is not recorded whose cells these are; they may come from a transplant donor. The sample consisted of gamma-delta T cells. The CDR3 reads CACDTLAIQVDRRWADTLIF. CDR3 DNA sequence: TGTGCCTGTGACACCCTTGCGATTCAGGTGGATAGACGATGGGCCGATACACTCATCTTT.